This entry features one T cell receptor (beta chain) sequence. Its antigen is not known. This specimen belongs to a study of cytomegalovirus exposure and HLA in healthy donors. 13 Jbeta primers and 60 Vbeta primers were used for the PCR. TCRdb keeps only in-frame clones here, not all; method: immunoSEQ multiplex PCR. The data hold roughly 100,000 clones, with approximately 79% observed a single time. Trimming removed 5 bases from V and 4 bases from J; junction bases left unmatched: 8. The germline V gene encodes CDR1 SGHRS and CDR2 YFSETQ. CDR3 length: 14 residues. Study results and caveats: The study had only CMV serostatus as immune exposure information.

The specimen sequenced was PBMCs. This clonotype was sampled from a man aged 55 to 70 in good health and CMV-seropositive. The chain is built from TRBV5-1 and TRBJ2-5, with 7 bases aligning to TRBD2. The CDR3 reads CASSGAAGSETQYF. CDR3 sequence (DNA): TGCGCCAGCAGTGGCGCAGCGGGGTCAGAGACCCAGTACTTC.